This entry lists 18 T cell receptor beta chains sequenced from one sample in a study of long-term antiretroviral therapy in people with HIV. immunoSEQ v3.0 was run at survey level. The assay was immunoSEQ multiplex PCR, and TCRdb's table has in-frame clones only and misses some. The sample has 15,000 to 20,000 clones, around 74% seen once. The sequenced sample was unsorted PBMCs, obtained roughly 2.2 years before starting antiretroviral therapy. These receptors originate from a man aged 30 to 45 with HIV.

This clone occurred once. The V call is TRBV4-2, the J call TRBJ2-7; possible D gene TRBD1, 5 bases. The CDR3 is 15 amino acids. Germline CDR1 is LGHNA and CDR2 is YNFKEQ. The V end lost 4 bases, the J end lost 5 bases, and 18 bases lay between the germline ends. The CDR3 region is CASSLASRGLDEQYF. DNA for the CDR3: TGTGCCAGCAGCCTCGCGTCAAGGGGCCTGGACGAGCAGTACTTC.

This chain joins TRBV5-5 and TRBJ2-3, with D possibly TRBD1 on 5 matching bases. Trimming took off 3 bases at V and 4 bases at J, with 15 bases between the two ends. Per the germline V gene, CDR1 is SGHKS and CDR2 is YYEKEE (reference sequence). The CDR3 loop spans 15 amino acids. The CDR3 region is CASSWGRPGPDTQYF. The CDR3 nucleotides read TGTGCCAGCAGCTGGGGCCGGCCGGGCCCAGATACGCAGTATTTT.

There are a few counts of this clone. The V gene is TRBV4-1, the J gene TRBJ2-7; 8 nucleotides line up with TRBD2. Germline V gene data show CDR1 as MGHRA and CDR2 as YSYEKL. The V and J ends lost 4 bases and 4 bases, in that order; junction bases with no gene match: 6. The CDR3 runs to 14 residues. In nucleotides, the CDR3 is TGCGCCAGCAGCCCCAGCGGGAGAGAATACGAGCAGTACTTC. This sequence encodes CASSPSGREYEQYF.

The rearrangement links TRBV10-2 to TRBJ1-2, with D possibly being TRBD1 (6 bases). The CDR3 runs 14 residues. V lost 2 bases and J lost 8, with 15 bases in between. Germline assignment: CDR1 WSHSY and CDR2 SAAADI. This chain's CDR3 is CASSEDQAGEGYTF. The DNA for the CDR3 is TGCGCCAGCAGTGAGGACCAGGCAGGGGAAGGCTACACCTTC.

The chain couples TRBV13 to TRBJ2-7, with TRBD1 matching over 7 bases. Germline assignment: CDR1 PRHDT and CDR2 FYEKMQ (reference sequence). The CDR3 consists of 16 residues. V dropped 0 bases and J dropped 2; count of bases not matched to a gene: 7. This CDR3 reads CASSLGLDRVPYEQYF. The DNA for the CDR3 is TGTGCCAGCAGCTTAGGCCTTGACAGGGTACCCTACGAGCAGTACTTC.

The V call is TRBV5-6, the J call TRBJ2-5; D gene ambiguous. CDR1 SGHDT and CDR2 YYEEEE come from the germline V gene. Trimming cost V 0 bases and J 9 bases, with 6 bases left between them. The CDR3 totals 11 residues. CDR3 coding DNA: TGTGCCAGCAGCTTGGCGGGCGCCCAGTACTTC. This translates into CASSLAGAQYF.

This CDR3 reads CASSQDHKGSLEQYF. The CDR3 bases are TGCGCCAGCAGCCAAGACCACAAAGGCTCTTTGGAGCAGTACTTC. The chain links TRBV4-3 to TRBJ2-7, with no clear D. The CDR3 is made up of 15 amino acids. Per germline, CDR1 LGHNA and CDR2 YSLEER. V dropped 0 bases and J dropped 7 bases, with 16 bases sitting between them.

This chain links TRBV7-6 with TRBJ1-2; D ambiguous. Germline-derived CDR1 and CDR2 are SGHVS and FNYEAQ. V lost 1 base and J lost 6, with 18 bases in between. The CDR3 is 16 residues long. CDR3 bases: TGTGCCAGCAGCTTAGGTTGGACGGGTTTCGGGAATGGCTACACCTTC. Its protein product is CASSLGWTGFGNGYTF.

The V gene is TRBV18, the J gene TRBJ1-1; D is possibly TRBD1 (6 bases). Per the germline V gene, CDR1 is KGHSH and CDR2 is LQKENI. There are 18 residues in the CDR3. Trimming stripped 3 bases from V and 1 base from J, with 21 bases between. The CDR3 DNA reads as TGTGCCAGCTCACCCAAAGGCCCAGGGGCGATGGCGAACACTGAAGCTTTCTTT. Protein sequence: CASSPKGPGAMANTEAFF.

This sequence joins TRBV7-9 and TRBJ2-1; 8 positions match TRBD1. The germline CDR1 and CDR2 sequences are SEHNR and FQNEAQ (reference sequence). The CDR3 is made up of 15 amino acids. J gave up 12 bases and V 0 bases, and 10 bases lay outside the gene matches. The CDR3 is CASSLAPSGGEGQFF. The CDR3 nucleotides read TGTGCCAGCAGCTTAGCGCCGTCAGGGGGCGAGGGGCAGTTCTTC.

There are a few counts of this clone. The chain carries TRBV11-3 and TRBJ2-1, with D possibly TRBD2 on 5 matching bases. Trimming removed 2 bases from V and 7 bases from J, with 12 bases in between. Germline lookup yields CDR1 SGHNT and CDR2 YENEEA. The CDR3 runs to 14 residues. In DNA form, the CDR3 reads TGTGCCAGCAGCTTATTGGTTTCGGGGAATGAGCAGTTCTTC. As protein: CASSLLVSGNEQFF.

The chain couples TRBV5-6 to TRBJ2-2; 11 positions agree with TRBD2. Trimming took 6 bases from V and 2 from J; bases not matched to a gene: 6. The CDR3 length is 16 residues. Germline lookup yields CDR1 SGHDT and CDR2 YYEEEE. The CDR3 DNA follows: TGTGCCAGCAACCATAGCGGGGGGGATAACACCGGGGAGCTGTTTTTT. It translates to CASNHSGGDNTGELFF. The whole variable domain, filled in from reference TRBV5-6 and TRBJ2-2, reads DAGVTQSPTHLIKTRGQQVTLRCSPKSGHDTVSWYQQALGQGPQFIFQYYEEEERQRGNFPDRFSGHQFPNYSSELNVNALLLGDSALYLCASNHSGGDNTGELFFGEGSRLTVL.

The V call is TRBV29-1, the J call TRBJ1-2, with 7 bases that match TRBD1. Germline V CDR1 and CDR2: SQVTM, ANQGSEA. The CDR3 spans 14 residues. V trimming: 3 bases; J trimming: 3 bases; junction bases outside the gene matches: 7. The CDR3 region has the DNA TGCAGCGTTGAGACCACAACAGGGGACTATGGCTACACCTTC. Translation: CSVETTTGDYGYTF.

The rearrangement joins TRBV6-1 to TRBJ1-2; 8 bases are a match to TRBD1. V was clipped by 5 bases and J by 8 bases; unmatched bases: 7. This CDR3 is 13 amino acids long. The V gene's germline CDR1 is MNHNS and CDR2 SASEGT. Written as DNA, the CDR3 is TGTGCCAGCAGTAGACAGGGGTATACAGGCTACACCTTC. Translating gives CASSRQGYTGYTF.

V usage is TRBV6-1 and J usage is TRBJ2-5; perhaps TRBD2 as D (6 bases). CDR3 length: 14 amino acids. Trimming removed 6 bases at V and 3 bases at J, with 14 bases between. The germline V gene has CDR1 MNHNS and CDR2 SASEGT. The CDR3 spells CASRNWRAEETQYF. The CDR3, as DNA: TGTGCCAGCAGGAACTGGAGGGCCGAAGAGACCCAGTACTTC.

This rearrangement joins TRBV27 to TRBJ1-3, with D maybe TRBD1 (6 bases). The CDR3 runs 15 residues. Between the trimmed V and J ends, which lost 4 bases and 15 bases, there was a span of 25 bases. CDR1 is MNHEY and CDR2 is SMNVEV in the germline V gene (reference sequence). Written as DNA, the CDR3 is TGTGCCAGCAGTTCCGCAGGGGCTTTATCCCTCGATTCATATTTT. Its protein product is CASSSAGALSLDSYF.

The chain employs TRBV7-9 and TRBJ2-7; no reliable D call. Per germline, CDR1 SEHNR and CDR2 FQNEAQ (reference sequence). The V and J ends lost 3 bases and 6 bases respectively, with 9 bases between them. There are 12 residues in the CDR3. The CDR3 DNA follows: TGTGCCAGCAGCTTTGGTCCGGGCGAGCAGTACTTC. As protein: CASSFGPGEQYF.

This clone was detected only once. The DNA of the CDR3 is TGTGCCAGCAGTGAAGTATGGAGCCAAGAGACCCAGTACTTC. Translated, it gives CASSEVWSQETQYF. The V gene is TRBV6-1, the J gene TRBJ2-5; D remains ambiguous. Germline V gene lookup returns CDR1 MNHNS and CDR2 SASEGT. Between the trimmed V and J ends, which lost 1 base and 1 base, there was a span of 7 bases. The CDR3 has 14 residues.